This entry features one T cell receptor beta chain sequence. The data derive from a study of blood T cell repertoires in COVID-19. Source study methods: Reference gene primer amplification gave estimated nucleated cell counts. Measured with immunoSEQ multiplex PCR; TCRdb has only the in-frame clones, and not every one. V and J calls and clone size are as listed in that table; D and trimming were resolved from the DNA. The data show about 330,000 clones, approximately 89% seen once. The cohort comprised adults aged about 18 to 100 years residing in approximately 22 US areas. Allocation to cohorts depended on clinical history reported by the participants. All recovered Cohort 3 donors got two negative PCRs, got clearance, or saw symptom resolution. CDR3 length: 16 amino acids. Trimming removed 5 bases at V and 0 bases at J, with 13 bases between. Looked up from germline, CDR1 is SGHVS and CDR2 is FNYEAQ.

The sample consisted of PBMCs or T cells enriched from blood (not recorded which). The TCR originated in a woman in her twenties or thirties who had recovered from COVID-19. V and J are TRBV7-6 and TRBJ1-4; a weak D match, TRBD1 (6 bases). CDR3 coding DNA: TGTGCCAGCAGCATAGGACAGATTGCAACTAATGAAAAACTGTTTTTT. This gives the protein CASSIGQIATNEKLFF.